Listed below are T cell receptor beta chains from one sample, sequenced in a study of regulatory T cells in long-lasting Graves disease. TCRdb called the multiplex PCR reads again in MiXCR, with one record for every CDR3 protein. Here the sample spans roughly 400,000 distinct CDR3 sequences, approximately 15% being singletons. The sample was also linked to a second study, of T cells in Graves' hyperthyroidism and ophthalmopathy.

Sequencing used peripheral blood mononuclear cells (PBMCs), obtained at new diagnosis, from a patient treated with antithyroid drugs. The receptors were gathered from a middle-aged woman with Graves disease. Both conserved end residues are part of each CDR3. The D gene is left open where the match is weak. A clone size is listed for some rows: how often the clone was seen (once, few, many), or a class if it is expanded.

>TRBJ2-1|TRBV12-3/TRBV12-4|TRBD2|many
TGTGCCAGCAGTTCCCTCGGCGGGAGCCCCAACAATGAGCAGTTCTTC
CASSSLGGSPNNEQFF
>TRBJ1-1|TRBV29-1|NA|NA
TGCAGCGTTGAAGATGTTAGGTCTTCGACGAACACTGAAGCTTTCTTT
CSVEDVRSSTNTEAFF
>TRBJ1-6|TRBV20-1|NA|few
TGCAGTGCTAGAAGTCACCGGGACGGGAATCATTCACCCCTCCACTTT
CSARSHRDGNHSPLHF
>TRBJ2-2|TRBV4-1|TRBD1|NA
TGCGCCAGCAGCCAGGAACAGGGGGCGGACGGGGAGCTGTTTTTT
CASSQEQGADGELFF
>TRBJ2-3|TRBV28|NA|many
TGTGCCAGCAGTCGCCAAAATAGGGATACGCAGTATTTT
CASSRQNRDTQYF
>TRBJ1-1|TRBV11-1|NA|many
TGTGCCAGCAGCGGAGCGGGTGGAAGGGGCACTGAAGCTTTCTTT
CASSGAGGRGTEAFF
>TRBJ2-5|TRBV3-1|NA|few
TGTGCCAGCAGCCACCCCCTTGAGTCCCAAGAGACCCAGTACTTC
CASSHPLESQETQYF
>TRBJ2-1|TRBV18|TRBD1|NA
TGTGCCAGCTCCCCTCCGACGGGGACAGGTCGTGGTGAGCAGTTCTTC
CASSPPTGTGRGEQFF
>TRBJ2-2|TRBV25-1|NA|NA
TGTGCCATTCTAGGGGTGAACGGGGAGCTGTTTTTT
CAILGVNGELFF
>TRBJ1-2|TRBV6-2/TRBV6-3|NA|many
TGTGCCAGCAGTCAAGCAGGGAGCTATGGCTACACCTTC
CASSQAGSYGYTF
>TRBJ2-5|TRBV20-1|NA|many
TGCAGTGCTAGAGTCAGAGGAGGGTACCAAGAGACCCAGTACTTC
CSARVRGGYQETQYF
>TRBJ2-7|TRBV7-2|NA|many
TGTGCCAGCAGCTGGGACATCGGTTTGTACGAGCAGTACTTC
CASSWDIGLYEQYF
>TRBJ2-7|TRBV11-1|TRBD2|NA
TGTGCCAGCAGTTACTCGACTAGCGGAAATTACGAGCAGTACTTC
CASSYSTSGNYEQYF
>TRBJ2-1|TRBV20-1|TRBD2|many
TGCAGTGCTAGAGAGTCACTAGCGGGAGATGAGTCCTACAATGAGCAGTTCTTC
CSARESLAGDESYNEQFF
>TRBJ2-7|TRBV20-1|NA|many
TGCATACTCGGCGGGGCGGAGGAGCAGTACTTC
CILGGAEEQYF
>TRBJ2-7|TRBV14|NA|many
TGTGCCAGCAGCCGGTACGGATTCTACGAGCAGTACTTC
CASSRYGFYEQYF
>TRBJ1-5|TRBV18|NA|many
TGTGCCAGCTCACCAGGTGAACATCAGCCCCAGCATTTT
CASSPGEHQPQHF
>TRBJ2-7|TRBV10-3|NA|many
TGTGCCATCAGTGAGGTAATAAGGAATCGAGGGGAGCAGTACTTC
CAISEVIRNRGEQYF
>TRBJ2-3|TRBV7-3|NA|many
TGTGCCAGCAGCCTAATGGGAGATACGCAGTATTTT
CASSLMGDTQYF
>TRBJ2-7|TRBV19|TRBD2|many
TGTGCCAGTAGTATGGGACTAGCGGGAGGAGCGTTGGACGAGCAGTACTTC
CASSMGLAGGALDEQYF
>TRBJ2-1|TRBV5-1|TRBD2|many
TGCGCCAGCCGCTCCTCTGGACTAGCGGGAGGAGGGCGGCAGTTCTTC
CASRSSGLAGGGRQFF
>TRBJ2-5|TRBV13|TRBD2|many
TGTGCCAGCAGTTTAGGGGTAGCGGGGCCGGGGGAGACCCAGTACTTC
CASSLGVAGPGETQYF
>TRBJ2-7|TRBV20-1|TRBD2|many
TGCAGTGCCCTCAGGACGTGGGGGGGGACTAGCGGGAGGATGGTCTACGAGCAGTACTTC
CSALRTWGGTSGRMVYEQYF
>TRBJ2-1|TRBV3-1|NA|many
TGTGCCAGCAGCCAAGACGTGATGGAGCAGTTCTTC
CASSQDVMEQFF
>TRBJ2-7|TRBV6-1|TRBD1|many
TGTGCCAGCAATCACAGGGGGTTCTACGAGCAGTACTTC
CASNHRGFYEQYF
>TRBJ1-4|TRBV13|TRBD1|NA
TGTGCCAGCAGCTCGACCGACAGGGATGAAAAACTGTTTTTT
CASSSTDRDEKLFF
>TRBJ1-5|TRBV27|NA|many
TGTGCCAGGGAATCGAGGGGGAAGTGGGGCAATCAGCCCCAGCATTTT
CARESRGKWGNQPQHF
>TRBJ2-5|TRBV6-1|TRBD2|many
TGTGCCAGCAGTGGAGACGGGAGGCCCCAAGAGACCCAGTACTTC
CASSGDGRPQETQYF
>TRBJ2-1|TRBV28|TRBD2|many
TGTGCCAGCATCAAGGGGGTAGCGGGGTTTACGTACAATGAGCAGTTCTTC
CASIKGVAGFTYNEQFF
>TRBJ1-1|TRBV27|NA|many
TGTGCCAGCAGTCCTCGACAGGTTTTAAACACTGAAGCTTTCTTT
CASSPRQVLNTEAFF
>TRBJ2-7|TRBV2|NA|many
TGTGCCAGCAGTGGCCGGGCCGCCTACGAGCAGTACTTC
CASSGRAAYEQYF
>TRBJ1-2|TRBV10-3|NA|many
TGTGCCATAACGACAGGAGGAACTAACTATGGCTACACCTTC
CAITTGGTNYGYTF
>TRBJ2-3|TRBV18|TRBD2|NA
TGTGCCAGCTCACAGACTAGCGGACAGGTTACGCAGTATTTT
CASSQTSGQVTQYF
>TRBJ1-5|TRBV6-1|TRBD1|many
TGTGCCAGCAGACCCGGACAGGGAGGCAATCAGCCCCAGCATTTT
CASRPGQGGNQPQHF
>TRBJ2-3|TRBV28|TRBD2|many
TGTGCCAGCTGGGCGGTCGGCGGGAGAGGGGGCACAGATACGCAGTATTTT
CASWAVGGRGGTDTQYF
>TRBJ2-2|TRBV11-3|NA|many
TGTGCCAGCAGCTTAGGGCTCGATGCCACCGGGGAGCTGTTTTTT
CASSLGLDATGELFF
>TRBJ2-2|TRBV10-3|NA|many
TGTGCCATCAGTGAGTCGCGAAAGAGTGCCCTGGGAACCGGGGAGCTGTTTTTT
CAISESRKSALGTGELFF
>TRBJ2-1|TRBV7-3|NA|few
TGTGCCAGCAGCTTAACCCCAGGGGTCGGGGATGAGCAGTTCTTC
CASSLTPGVGDEQFF
>TRBJ2-2|TRBV27|TRBD2|many
TGTGCCAGCAGTGGAACTAGCGGGGCCCTCGGGGAGCTGTTTTTT
CASSGTSGALGELFF
>TRBJ2-2|TRBV29-1|TRBD2|NA
TGCAGCGTGGACTCTAGCGGGAAGACCGGGGAGCTGTTTTTT
CSVDSSGKTGELFF
>TRBJ1-2|TRBV6-1|NA|many
TGTGCCAGCAGACCTCCTTACAGGGAGGGCTATGGCTACACCTTC
CASRPPYREGYGYTF
>TRBJ2-2|TRBV10-2|TRBD1|many
TGCGCCAGCAGTGACCAAGGACAGGGGGCGAACACCGGGGAGCTGTTTTTT
CASSDQGQGANTGELFF
>TRBJ2-5|TRBV5-4|NA|NA
TGTGCCAGCAGCTTAGCTGCTCAGGGGCCTACGGGAGGACAGTACTTC
CASSLAAQGPTGGQYF
>TRBJ2-7|TRBV20-1|NA|few
TGCAGTGCTAACCCGGGCAGCTCCTACGAGCAGTACTTC
CSANPGSSYEQYF
>TRBJ2-7|TRBV3-1|TRBD1|NA
TGTGCCAGCAGCCGCCGGGACAGGGGACTATGGGAGCAGTACTTC
CASSRRDRGLWEQYF
>TRBJ2-5|TRBV29-1|NA|many
TGCAGCGTTGTCCGGGACGGCCAAGAGACCCAGTACTTC
CSVVRDGQETQYF
>TRBJ2-2|TRBV6-1|NA|NA
TGTGCCAGCACCCTACCGGGACACCAAAACACCGGGGAGCTGTTTTTT
CASTLPGHQNTGELFF
>TRBJ1-1|TRBV19|NA|NA
TGTGCCAGTAGTGAAAAGACAGCGAACACTGAAGCTTTCTTT
CASSEKTANTEAFF
>TRBJ2-5|TRBV4-1|NA|once
TGCGCCAGCAGCCAAATTCGCACCGGGACTCAGCAAGAGACCCAGTACTTC
CASSQIRTGTQQETQYF
>TRBJ2-5|TRBV4-1|NA|NA
TGCGCCAGCAGCCAAGGGCCCCGTGCGGAGACCCAGTACTTC
CASSQGPRAETQYF
>TRBJ2-1|TRBV20-1|NA|few
TGCAGTGCTAGATTGACAGCTCTCTCCTACAATGAGCAGTTCTTC
CSARLTALSYNEQFF
>TRBJ1-4|TRBV19|NA|many
TGTGCCAGTACCTACATCGGCCGGCAGGGAAATGAAAAACTGTTTTTT
CASTYIGRQGNEKLFF
>TRBJ2-5|TRBV7-8|NA|many
TGTGCCAGCAGCTTAGCAGCAGGCGGGGAGACCCAGTACTTC
CASSLAAGGETQYF
>TRBJ2-7|TRBV6-6|NA|many
TGTGCCAGCAGTTACTCGAGTTTAAACGAGCAGTACTTC
CASSYSSLNEQYF
>TRBJ2-3|TRBV5-1|TRBD2|many
TGCGCCAGCAGAATTTCCGGACTAGCGGGAGTCACAGATACGCAGTATTTT
CASRISGLAGVTDTQYF
>TRBJ1-5|TRBV30|NA|once
TGTGCCTGGAGTCGGTTCGGAGGACGACAGCCCCAGCATTTT
CAWSRFGGRQPQHF
>TRBJ2-3|TRBV20-1|NA|many
TGCAGTGCTAGAGTCCCAGAGACTAGCACAGATACGCAGTATTTT
CSARVPETSTDTQYF
>TRBJ2-1|TRBV7-2|NA|many
TGTGCCAGCAGTCGGGCGGACCCCCAAATCTATGAGCAGTTCTTC
CASSRADPQIYEQFF
>TRBJ2-7|TRBV20-1|TRBD2|many
TGCAGTGCAGGGACTAGCGGGAGGGCCTACGAGCAGTACTTC
CSAGTSGRAYEQYF
>TRBJ2-3|TRBV18|NA|few
TGTGCCAGCTCAACTTGGGCGAGCACAGATACGCAGTATTTT
CASSTWASTDTQYF